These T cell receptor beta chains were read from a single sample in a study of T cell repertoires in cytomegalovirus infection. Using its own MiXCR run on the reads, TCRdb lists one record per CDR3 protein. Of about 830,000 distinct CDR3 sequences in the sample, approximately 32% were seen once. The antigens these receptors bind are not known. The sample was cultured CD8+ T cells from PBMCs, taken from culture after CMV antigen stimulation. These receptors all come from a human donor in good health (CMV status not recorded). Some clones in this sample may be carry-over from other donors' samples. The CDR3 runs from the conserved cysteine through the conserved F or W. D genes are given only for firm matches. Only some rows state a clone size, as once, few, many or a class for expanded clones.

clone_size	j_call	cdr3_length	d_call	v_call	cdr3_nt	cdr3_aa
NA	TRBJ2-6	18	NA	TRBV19	TGTGCCAGTACCCTTCTCCCTTTATCGGGGGCAGGGGCCAACGTCCTGACTTTC	CASTLLPLSGAGANVLTF
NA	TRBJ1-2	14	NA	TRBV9	TGTGCCAGCAGCGTATCACAGGGTGTCTATGGCTACACCTTC	CASSVSQGVYGYTF
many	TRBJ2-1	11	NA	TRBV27	TGTGCCAGCAGTTCCAACAATGAGCAGTTCTTC	CASSSNNEQFF
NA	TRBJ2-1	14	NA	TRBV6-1	TGTGCCAGCAGTGTGTCATGGGACCTCAATGAGCAGTTCTTC	CASSVSWDLNEQFF
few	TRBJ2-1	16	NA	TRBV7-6	TGTGCCAGCAGCCCACTACTGGCGGAACCCTACAATGAGCAGTTCTTC	CASSPLLAEPYNEQFF
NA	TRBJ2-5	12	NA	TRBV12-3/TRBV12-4	TGTGCCAGCAGTACAAGGGGAGAGACCCAGTACTTC	CASSTRGETQYF
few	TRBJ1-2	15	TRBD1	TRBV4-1	TGCGCCAGCAGCCACGGACAGGAGGGGGCCTATGGCTACACCTTC	CASSHGQEGAYGYTF
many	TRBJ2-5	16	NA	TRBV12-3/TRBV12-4	TGTGCCAGCAGTTTCCTCCCCACCGGCGGCCAAGAGACCCAGTACTTC	CASSFLPTGGQETQYF
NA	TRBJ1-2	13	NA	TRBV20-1	TGCAGTGCTAGAAACAGGGAGGACTATGGCTACACCTTC	CSARNREDYGYTF
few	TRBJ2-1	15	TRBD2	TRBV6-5	TGTGCCACCCGGGGGGGGACTAGCATCTACAATGAGCAGTTCTTC	CATRGGTSIYNEQFF
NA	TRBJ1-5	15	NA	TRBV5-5	TGTGCCAGCAGCTGGCTCGGGTCTCTCGGGCAGCCCCAGCATTTT	CASSWLGSLGQPQHF
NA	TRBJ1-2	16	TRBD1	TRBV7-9	TGTGCCAGCAGCTCGACAGGGGGCCCGATAAACTATGGCTACACCTTC	CASSSTGGPINYGYTF
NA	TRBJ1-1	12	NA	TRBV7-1	TGTGCCAGCAGCCGCGCTATCATAGAAGCTTTCTTT	CASSRAIIEAFF
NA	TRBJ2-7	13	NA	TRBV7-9	TGTGCCAGCAGCGATATACTCTCTAGGGAGCAGTACTTC	CASSDILSREQYF
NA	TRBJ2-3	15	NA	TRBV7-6	TGTGCCAGCAGCTTCGGGGGTGAGGGCACAGATACGCAGTATTTT	CASSFGGEGTDTQYF
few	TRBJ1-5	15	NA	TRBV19	TGTGCCAGTAGTATCCAGGGGAAAGGCAATCAGCCCCAGCATTTT	CASSIQGKGNQPQHF
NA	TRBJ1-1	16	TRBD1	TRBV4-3	TGCGCCAGCAGCCAGTCCAGGGGGGCCATGAACACTGAAGCTTTCTTT	CASSQSRGAMNTEAFF
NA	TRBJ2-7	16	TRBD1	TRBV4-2	TGTGCCAGCAGCCAAGATTATCTGGACAGGGTGTACGAGCAGTACTTC	CASSQDYLDRVYEQYF
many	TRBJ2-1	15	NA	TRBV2	TGTGCCAGCAGTCTGCGACGCCTCTCCTACAATGAGCAGTTCTTC	CASSLRRLSYNEQFF
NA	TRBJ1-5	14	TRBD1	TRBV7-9	TGTGCCAGCAGCCAACAGGGGGCCAATCAGCCCCAGCATTTT	CASSQQGANQPQHF
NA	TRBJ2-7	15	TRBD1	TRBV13	TGTGCCAGCAGCCCCCCAGAGGGGGCCACCTACGAGCAGTACTTC	CASSPPEGATYEQYF
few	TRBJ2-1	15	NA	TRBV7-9	TGTGCCAGCAGCTCAGGGGAGGGATCAAGGGATGAGCAGTTCTTC	CASSSGEGSRDEQFF
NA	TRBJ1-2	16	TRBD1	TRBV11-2	TGTGCCAGCAGCTTAGAGAAGACAGGGGATGGCTATGGCTACACCTTC	CASSLEKTGDGYGYTF
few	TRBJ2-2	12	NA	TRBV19	TGTGCCAGTACCGGCCGGGCGTGGGAGCTGTTTTTT	CASTGRAWELFF
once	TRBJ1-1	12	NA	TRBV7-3	TGTGCCAGCAGCGAAGGAGCCTCCGAAGCTTTCTTT	CASSEGASEAFF
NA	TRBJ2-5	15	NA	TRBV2	TGTGCCAGTTTTCCCGGGACACAGAATCAAGAGACCCAGTACTTC	CASFPGTQNQETQYF
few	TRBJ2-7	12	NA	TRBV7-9	TGTGCCAGCAGCCAAACAGGCTACGAGCAGTACTTC	CASSQTGYEQYF
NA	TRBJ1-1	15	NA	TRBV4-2	TGTGCCAGCAGCCAAGATGTGACAGCGAACGCTGAAGCTTTCTTT	CASSQDVTANAEAFF
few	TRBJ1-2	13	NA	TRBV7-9	TGTGCCAGCCAATTGCCCGGGGGGCATGGCTACACCTTC	CASQLPGGHGYTF
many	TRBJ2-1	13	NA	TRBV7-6	TGTGCCAGCAGCCCGAGGGTGTACAATGAGCAGTTCTTC	CASSPRVYNEQFF
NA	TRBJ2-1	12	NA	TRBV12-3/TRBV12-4	TGTGCCAGCAGTTTAGCACAAAATGAGCAGTTCTTC	CASSLAQNEQFF
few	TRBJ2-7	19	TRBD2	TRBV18	TGTGCCAGCTCACCACCGACTAGCGGGGGGGCCCTTAGACCCTACGAGCAGTACTTC	CASSPPTSGGALRPYEQYF
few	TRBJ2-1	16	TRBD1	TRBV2	TGTGCCAGCACCAACCTCCGGGACAGCCTTTACAATGAGCAGTTCTTC	CASTNLRDSLYNEQFF
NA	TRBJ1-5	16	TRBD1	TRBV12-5	TGTGCTAGTGGTTTAGGGACAGTACATAGCAATCAGCCCCAGCATTTT	CASGLGTVHSNQPQHF
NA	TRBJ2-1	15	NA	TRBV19	TGTGCCAGTAGTATAGAACTAGCTAAATGGGATGAGCAGTTCTTC	CASSIELAKWDEQFF
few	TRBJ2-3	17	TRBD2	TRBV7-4	TGTGCCAGCAGCTCAGATCCACGCGGGGGTCCCACAGATACGCAGTATTTT	CASSSDPRGGPTDTQYF
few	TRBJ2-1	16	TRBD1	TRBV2	TGTGCCAGCAGTGAAGATCCTACAGGGGACTACAATGAGCAGTTCTTC	CASSEDPTGDYNEQFF
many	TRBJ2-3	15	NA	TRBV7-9	TGTGCCAGCAGCTTAGGAGCAGTTAGCACAGATACGCAGTATTTT	CASSLGAVSTDTQYF
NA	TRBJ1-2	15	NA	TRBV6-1	TGTGCCAGCAGTAGAAGGGCTCCCTCGTCCTATGGCTACACCTTC	CASSRRAPSSYGYTF
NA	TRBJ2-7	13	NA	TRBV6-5	TGTGCCAGCAGTTACTCGAATGCTAACGAGCAGTACTTC	CASSYSNANEQYF
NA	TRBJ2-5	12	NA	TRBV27	TGTGCCAGCGGCCGTTCCCAAGAGACCCAGTACTTC	CASGRSQETQYF
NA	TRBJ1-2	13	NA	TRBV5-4	TGTGCCAGCAGCTGGTCGAACCGGGGGGGCTCCACCTTC	CASSWSNRGGSTF
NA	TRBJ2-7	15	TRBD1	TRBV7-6	TGTGCCAGCAGCGTGAGGACAGGGGCCTCCTACGAGCAGTGCTTC	CASSVRTGASYEQCF
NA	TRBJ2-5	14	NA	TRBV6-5	TGTGCCAGCAGTTACTCCGACCCACAAGAGACCCAGTACTTC	CASSYSDPQETQYF
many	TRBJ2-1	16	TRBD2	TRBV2	TGTGCCAGCAGGAAACCACCGGGACTAGCGGGGACTGAGCAGTTCTTC	CASRKPPGLAGTEQFF
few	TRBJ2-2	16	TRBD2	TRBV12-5	TGTGCTAGTGGTTTCGGGACTAGCGGGGACACCGGGGAGCTGTTTTTT	CASGFGTSGDTGELFF
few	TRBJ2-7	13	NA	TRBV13	TGTGCCAGCCGGGGCAGGGGTTCCTACGAGCAGTACTTC	CASRGRGSYEQYF
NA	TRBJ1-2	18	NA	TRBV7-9	TGTGCCAGCAGCTACCACCCCGCCGGACGGGTAGCTAACTATGGCTACACCTTC	CASSYHPAGRVANYGYTF
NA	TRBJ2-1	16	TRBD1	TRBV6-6	TGTGCCAGCAGTCCAATTACAGGGGGCCCCTACAATGAGCAGTTCTTC	CASSPITGGPYNEQFF
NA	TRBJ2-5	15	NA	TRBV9	TGTGCCAGCAGTGTCGGATCAGATTACCAAGAGACCCAGTACTTC	CASSVGSDYQETQYF